The subject of this entry is one T cell receptor (beta chain). This entry belongs to a study of blood T cell repertoires in COVID-19. Study summary: Acute-phase and convalescent COVID-19 samples originated in the United States, Italy and Spain.

Everyone who took part was roughly 18 to 89 years old, and they came from about 25 US areas. Germline loops: CDR1 WSHSY, CDR2 SAAADI. The junction had 4 bases not matched to a gene; V was cut back by 6 bases and J by 5 bases. The CDR3 is made up of 13 amino acids. Per the authors' pipeline: Estimates of nucleated cell counts were drawn from the amplification of reference gene primers. Measured with immunoSEQ multiplex PCR; TCRdb has only the in-frame clones, and not every one. That table gives V, J and clone size, and the DNA gave D and trimming. The table includes 310,000 or so clones, about 90% detected once.

The sequencing input was PBMCs or T cells enriched from blood (not recorded which). This chain connects TRBV10-2 to TRBJ2-3; TRBD1 aligns across 8 bases. This clonotype originated in a woman under 30 with acute COVID-19. The CDR3 DNA reads TGCGCCAGCAGGGACAGGGTGAAAGATACGCAGTATTTT. Translating it yields CASRDRVKDTQYF.